A single sample is the source of the 26 T cell receptor beta chains below, sequenced in a study of cytomegalovirus exposure and HLA in healthy donors. PCR amplification relied on 60 Vbeta primers (plus 13 Jbeta primers). TCRdb's copy holds only in-frame clones and misses some; the assay was immunoSEQ multiplex PCR. In the table there are more than 85,000 clones, around 83% of which are singletons. Sequencing used PBMCs. The receptors here all came from a woman aged 55 to 70 in good health and CMV-seropositive.

This clone occurred a few times. The rearrangement links TRBV19 to TRBJ1-6, with D uncertain. Per the germline V gene, CDR1 is LNHDA and CDR2 is SQIVND (reference sequence). The V and J ends lost 3 bases and 11 bases respectively, with 14 bases between them. The CDR3 runs 14 residues. The chain's CDR3 is CASSIQQIAAPLHF. The CDR3 DNA reads TGTGCCAGTAGTATCCAACAGATCGCCGCACCCCTCCACTTT.

This chain connects TRBV11-2 to TRBJ2-2; D call uncertain. This CDR3 comprises 15 residues. The V end lost 3 bases, the J end lost 1 base, and 9 bases lay between the germline ends. From germline, CDR1 is SGHAT and CDR2 FQNNGV. CDR3 bases: TGTGCCAGCAGCTTTGTGCGAGGGAACACCGGGGAGCTGTTTTTT. It yields the protein CASSFVRGNTGELFF. Complete variable domain (other parts from reference TRBV11-2 and TRBJ2-2): EAGVAQSPRYKIIEKRQSVAFWCNPISGHATLYWYQQILGQGPKLLIQFQNNGVVDDSQLPKDRFSAERLKGVDSTLKIQPAKLEDSAVYLCASSFVRGNTGELFFGEGSRLTVL.

V gene TRBV13 combines with J gene TRBJ2-1; 9 nucleotides agree with TRBD2. The germline CDR1 and CDR2 sequences are PRHDT and FYEKMQ (reference sequence). This CDR3 is 15 amino acids long. The trim removed 3 bases at V and 5 bases at J, leaving 5 bases unmatched. CDR3 sequence (DNA): TGTGCCAGCAGCTTCCCGACTAGCGGAGACAATGAGCAGTTCTTC. Its translation is CASSFPTSGDNEQFF.

The rearrangement joins TRBV4-1 to TRBJ2-7; TRBD2 matches 8 bases. Germline CDR1 is MGHRA and CDR2 is YSYEKL. With V trimmed by 1 base and J by 1 base, 9 bases remained unmatched. CDR3 length equals 17 residues. The CDR3 DNA follows: TGCGCCAGCAGCCAAGGGTTAGGGCTAGCGGGTTCCTACGAGCAGTACTTC. Translating it yields CASSQGLGLAGSYEQYF.

The chain recombines TRBV5-1 with TRBJ2-5; 9 nucleotides agree with TRBD2. Germline V gene lookup returns CDR1 SGHRS and CDR2 YFSETQ. With V trimmed by 3 bases and J by 5 bases, 8 bases remained unmatched. The CDR3 totals 15 residues. CDR3 nucleotides: TGCGCCAGCAGCTATTTAGCGGGAGTGGGGGAGACCCAGTACTTC. Translating it yields CASSYLAGVGETQYF.

J is TRBJ1-1 and V is TRBV2; 10 bases fit TRBD1. CDR1 and CDR2 (germline): SNHLY, FYNNEI. This CDR3 comprises 14 residues. Losses at the gene ends were 4 bases for V and 1 base for J; bases not matched to a gene: 0. The CDR3: CASSGTGGNTEAFF. The CDR3 bases are TGTGCCAGCAGTGGGACAGGGGGGAACACTGAAGCTTTCTTT.

The chain couples TRBV5-6 to TRBJ2-1, with TRBD1 identical over 7 bases. V was clipped by 4 bases and J by 9 bases; unmatched bases: 7. This CDR3 region has 13 residues. The germline gives CDR1 SGHDT, CDR2 YYEEEE. CDR3 sequence: CASSPGDSFEQFF. CDR3 sequence (DNA): TGTGCCAGCAGCCCCGGGGACAGCTTTGAGCAGTTCTTC.

This chain joins TRBV27 and TRBJ2-7; TRBD2 might be the D (7 bases). The germline V and J ends were trimmed by 6 bases and 7 bases, with 19 bases remaining between them. Germline CDR1 is MNHEY and CDR2 is SMNVEV (reference sequence). The CDR3 runs to 14 residues. CDR3 loop: CASSLRGGTGEQYF. The CDR3 DNA follows: TGTGCCAGCAGCCTCCGCGGGGGAACAGGGGAGCAGTACTTC.

The chain combines TRBV5-6 with TRBJ1-3; D gene uncertain. There are 15 residues in the CDR3. Trimming left V 0 bases short and J 0 bases short, with 7 bases between. Germline lookup yields CDR1 SGHDT and CDR2 YYEEEE. The DNA for the CDR3 is TGTGCCAGCAGCTTGGGGGCCCTCTCTGGAAACACCATATATTTT. Its translation is CASSLGALSGNTIYF.

The V and J genes are TRBV13 and TRBJ2-5; 10 nucleotides line up with TRBD1. The CDR3 spans 15 residues. Germline lookup yields CDR1 PRHDT and CDR2 FYEKMQ (reference sequence). Unmatched junction bases numbered 7, after V lost 5 bases and J lost 4 bases. The CDR3 protein is CASSARQGARETQYF. The CDR3 DNA reads as TGTGCCAGCAGCGCCCGACAGGGGGCGCGAGAGACCCAGTACTTC.

The chain uses TRBV5-4 and TRBJ2-7, with 10 bases identical to TRBD2. CDR1 and CDR2 (germline): SGHNT, YYREEE (reference sequence). The CDR3 length is 15 residues. V was clipped by 5 bases and J by 0 bases; unmatched bases: 5. The CDR3 DNA follows: TGTGCCAGCAGAGACACTAGCGGGGACTCCTACGAGCAGTACTTC. This gives the protein CASRDTSGDSYEQYF.

This clone appeared a single time. V gene TRBV7-2 combines with J gene TRBJ1-2, with TRBD1 as a possible D gene (5 bases). The V end was cut by 1 base, the J end by 2 bases, with 8 bases between. The germline V gene has CDR1 SGHTA and CDR2 FQGNSA. The CDR3 has 14 residues. CDR3: CASSLGAGNYGYTF. The CDR3 nucleotides read TGTGCCAGCAGCTTAGGGGCAGGGAACTATGGCTACACCTTC.

The chain combines TRBV4-1 with TRBJ2-1; 8 bases map to TRBD2. Germline CDR1 MGHRA, CDR2 YSYEKL. The length of the CDR3 is 16 residues. Unmatched junction bases numbered 10, after V lost 3 bases and J lost 6 bases. The CDR3 is CASSQLPGGWGNEQFF. The CDR3 DNA follows: TGCGCCAGCAGCCAGTTACCGGGAGGGTGGGGCAATGAGCAGTTCTTC.

This chain uses TRBV2 with TRBJ2-7; TRBD1 matches 7 bases. This CDR3 comprises 13 residues. The junction had 5 bases not matched to a gene; V was cut back by 7 bases and J by 2 bases. Germline lookup yields CDR1 SNHLY and CDR2 FYNNEI. For the CDR3, the DNA is TGTGCCAGCATCTCAGGGGGAACCTACGAGCAGTACTTC. This sequence encodes CASISGGTYEQYF.

This rearrangement joins TRBV28 to TRBJ1-1; D perhaps matches TRBD1 (5 bases). Trimming took off 2 bases at V and 4 bases at J, with 11 bases between the two ends. The CDR3 is 14 amino acids. Germline V gene sequence: CDR1 MDHEN, CDR2 SYDVKM. CDR3 sequence: CASSLNVGGTEAFF. Here the CDR3 DNA reads TGTGCCAGCAGTTTAAATGTCGGGGGCACTGAAGCTTTCTTT.

This clone was detected once. V and J are TRBV6-5 and TRBJ2-2, with D uncertain. The CDR3 runs 13 residues. V was pared by 5 bases and J by 5 bases, with 9 bases between. In germline, CDR1 is MNHEY, CDR2 SVGAGI. The CDR3 nucleotides are TGTGCCAGCAGTACCGGTCGGACCGGGGAGCTGTTTTTT. The encoded protein is CASSTGRTGELFF.

The rearrangement joins TRBV6-5 to TRBJ2-5, with 8 bases fitting TRBD1. V was clipped by 4 bases and J by 9 bases; unmatched bases: 13. The CDR3 is made up of 15 amino acids. Germline CDR1 MNHEY, CDR2 SVGAGI. CDR3 in amino acids: CASSSPGQELLAQYF. DNA of the CDR3: TGTGCCAGCAGTTCGCCGGGACAGGAGCTTCTGGCCCAGTACTTC.

The chain recombines TRBV6-5 with TRBJ1-4, with D possibly TRBD1 on 6 matching bases. Germline V gene lookup returns CDR1 MNHEY and CDR2 SVGAGI. This CDR3 region has 15 residues. Trimming pared 6 bases from V and 2 bases from J, leaving 13 bases between. The CDR3 reads CASSYMGATNEKLFF. The CDR3, as DNA: TGTGCCAGCAGCTACATGGGGGCGACTAATGAAAAACTGTTTTTT.

The rearrangement joins TRBV5-1 to TRBJ2-5; tentatively, D is TRBD1 (5 bases). The CDR3 is made up of 14 amino acids. The V gene's germline CDR1 is SGHRS and CDR2 YFSETQ. V lost 0 bases, J lost 9 bases, and 15 bases lay in between. Written as DNA, the CDR3 is TGCGCCAGCAGCTTGGCACAGTGGGAAGGGGCCCAGTACTTC. The encoded protein is CASSLAQWEGAQYF. Using reference TRBV5-1 and TRBJ2-5 for the parts outside the CDR3, the full variable domain is KAGVTQTPRYLIKTRGQQVTLSCSPISGHRSVSWYQQTPGQGLQFLFEYFSETQRNKGNFPGRFSGRQFSNSRSEMNVSTLELGDSALYLCASSLAQWEGAQYFGPGTRLLVL.

The chain combines TRBV6-1 with TRBJ2-1, with D possibly being TRBD2 (6 bases). Trimming shortened V by 10 bases and J by 7 bases, and 17 bases separated the two germline ends. This CDR3 spans 13 amino acids. The germline V gene has CDR1 MNHNS and CDR2 SASEGT. Here the CDR3 DNA reads TGTGCCACCAACAACGGAGGGTTGAATGAGCAGTTCTTC. This sequence encodes CATNNGGLNEQFF.

The CDR3 bases are TGTGCCAGCAGACAGAACCAAGAGACCCAGTACTTC. Translation gives CASRQNQETQYF. The chain combines TRBV27 with TRBJ2-5; no clear D. V was trimmed by 6 bases and J by 0 bases, leaving 5 bases between them. The V gene's germline CDR1 is MNHEY and CDR2 SMNVEV (reference sequence). The CDR3 contains 12 residues.

In DNA, the CDR3 is TGTGCCAGCAGCCCCCGGGGGGCAATGCTGTTCTTC. As protein: CASSPRGAMLFF. This rearrangement joins TRBV9 to TRBJ2-1; a weak D match, TRBD2 (7 bases). This CDR3 is built from 12 residues. The V and J ends lost 4 bases and 15 bases respectively, with 17 bases between them. The germline gives CDR1 SGDLS, CDR2 YYNGEE.

The V call is TRBV6-1, the J call TRBJ1-5; TRBD1 aligns across 7 bases. CDR3 length: 17 residues. CDR1 MNHNS and CDR2 SASEGT come from the germline V gene. With V trimmed by 1 base and J by 2 bases, 8 bases remained unmatched. Here the CDR3 DNA reads TGTGCCAGCAGTGAAGTTAGGGGGCCCCGGGGCAATCAGCCCCAGCATTTT. Amino acids: CASSEVRGPRGNQPQHF.

The rearrangement uses TRBV6-4 and TRBJ2-2; the D gene is possibly TRBD1 (6 bases). The CDR3 consists of 15 residues. Germline CDR1 is MRHNA and CDR2 is SNTAGT. Trimming shortened V by 8 bases and J by 1 base, and 14 bases separated the two germline ends. The CDR3 here is CASGWTERNTGELFF. The CDR3 region has the DNA TGTGCCAGCGGATGGACAGAACGGAACACCGGGGAGCTGTTTTTT.

This clone showed up just once. V gene TRBV7-9 combines with J gene TRBJ2-5, with TRBD1 as a possible D gene (5 bases). Germline V gives CDR1 SEHNR, CDR2 FQNEAQ (reference sequence). This CDR3 is built from 16 residues. V was cut by 1 base and J by 4 bases, with 16 bases left in between. CDR3 residues: CASSLDPSTGRETQYF. CDR3 coding DNA: TGTGCCAGCAGCTTAGATCCGAGTACAGGCCGAGAGACCCAGTACTTC.

This clone was observed a single time. This chain connects TRBV11-2 to TRBJ1-5; D not resolved. CDR1 SGHAT and CDR2 FQNNGV come from the germline V gene. Trimming pared 5 bases from V and 4 bases from J, leaving 9 bases between. The CDR3 length is 13 residues. CDR3: CASSRQINQPQHF. The DNA of the CDR3 is TGTGCCAGCAGCCGACAAATAAATCAGCCCCAGCATTTT.